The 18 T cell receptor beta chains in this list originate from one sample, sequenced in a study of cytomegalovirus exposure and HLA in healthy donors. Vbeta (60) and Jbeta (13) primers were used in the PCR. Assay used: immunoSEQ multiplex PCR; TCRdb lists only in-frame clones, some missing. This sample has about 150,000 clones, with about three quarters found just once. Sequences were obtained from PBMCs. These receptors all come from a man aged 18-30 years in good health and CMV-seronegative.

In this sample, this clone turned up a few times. CDR3 loop: CASAGLDSYEQYF. The CDR3 DNA reads as TGTGCCAGTGCGGGACTGGATTCATACGAGCAGTACTTC. The chain has TRBV6-6 and TRBJ2-7; weak D call: TRBD2 (6 bases). Germline V gives CDR1 MNHNY, CDR2 SVGAGI (reference sequence). Trimming left V 9 bases short and J 4 bases short, with 16 bases between. The CDR3 loop spans 13 amino acids.

CDR3 residues: CASSFRSRRADTQYF. CDR3 DNA: TGTGCCAGCAGCTTTCGATCTCGGCGGGCAGATACGCAGTATTTT. The J gene is TRBJ2-3, the V gene TRBV7-8, with TRBD2 as a possible D gene (5 bases). Germline CDR1 reads SGHVS; CDR2 reads FQNEAQ. The V gene lost 3 bases and the J gene lost 4 bases, with 14 bases spanning the gap. The CDR3 length is 15 residues.

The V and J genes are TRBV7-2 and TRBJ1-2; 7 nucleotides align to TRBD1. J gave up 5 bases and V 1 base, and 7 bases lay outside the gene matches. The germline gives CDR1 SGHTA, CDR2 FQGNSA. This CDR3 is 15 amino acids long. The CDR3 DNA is TGTGCCAGCAGCTTAGGACAGGGTAACTGGTATGGCTACACCTTC. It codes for CASSLGQGNWYGYTF.

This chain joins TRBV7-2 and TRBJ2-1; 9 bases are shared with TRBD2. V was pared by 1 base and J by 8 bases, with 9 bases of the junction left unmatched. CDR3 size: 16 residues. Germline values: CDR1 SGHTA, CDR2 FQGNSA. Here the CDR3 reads CASSLVVMGLAYEQFF. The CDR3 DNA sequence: TGTGCCAGCAGCTTAGTAGTAATGGGACTAGCTTATGAGCAGTTCTTC.

Written as DNA, the CDR3 is TGTGCCAGTAGCCTGAGGGCAGAGACCCAGTACTTC. It translates to CASSLRAETQYF. V usage is TRBV19 and J usage is TRBJ2-5; possible D gene TRBD2, 5 bases. The germline V gene has CDR1 LNHDA and CDR2 SQIVND (reference sequence). This CDR3 has 12 amino acids. Trimming took 6 bases from V and 4 from J, leaving 9 bases between them.

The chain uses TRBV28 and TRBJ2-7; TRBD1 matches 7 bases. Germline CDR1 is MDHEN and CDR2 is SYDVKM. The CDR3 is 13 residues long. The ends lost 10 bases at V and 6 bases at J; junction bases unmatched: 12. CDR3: CATPGQRSVEQYF. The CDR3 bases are TGTGCCACCCCGGGACAGCGCTCTGTCGAGCAGTACTTC.

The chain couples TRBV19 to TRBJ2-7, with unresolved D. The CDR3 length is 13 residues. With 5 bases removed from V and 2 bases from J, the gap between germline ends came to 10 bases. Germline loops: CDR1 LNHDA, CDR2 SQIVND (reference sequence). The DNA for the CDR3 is TGTGCCAGTAGTGCACGACTCACCTACGAGCAGTACTTC. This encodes CASSARLTYEQYF.

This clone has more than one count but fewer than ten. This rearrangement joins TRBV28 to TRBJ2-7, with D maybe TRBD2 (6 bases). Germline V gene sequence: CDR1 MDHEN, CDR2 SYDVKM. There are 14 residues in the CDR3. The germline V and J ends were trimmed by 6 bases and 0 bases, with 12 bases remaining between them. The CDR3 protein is CASSLGRDSYEQYF. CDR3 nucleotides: TGTGCCAGCAGCTTGGGGCGGGACTCCTACGAGCAGTACTTC.

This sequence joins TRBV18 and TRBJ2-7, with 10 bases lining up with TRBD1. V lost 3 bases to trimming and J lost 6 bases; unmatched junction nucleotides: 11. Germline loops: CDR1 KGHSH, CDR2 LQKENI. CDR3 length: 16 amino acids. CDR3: CASSPLTGTGVVEQYF. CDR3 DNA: TGTGCCAGCTCACCTCTAACCGGGACAGGGGTGGTCGAGCAGTACTTC.

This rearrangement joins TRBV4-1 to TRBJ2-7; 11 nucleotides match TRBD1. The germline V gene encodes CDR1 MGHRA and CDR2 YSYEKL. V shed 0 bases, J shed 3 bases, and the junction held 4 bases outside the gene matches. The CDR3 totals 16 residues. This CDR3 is CASSQEYGTGGYEQYF. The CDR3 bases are TGCGCCAGCAGCCAAGAGTACGGGACAGGGGGCTACGAGCAGTACTTC.

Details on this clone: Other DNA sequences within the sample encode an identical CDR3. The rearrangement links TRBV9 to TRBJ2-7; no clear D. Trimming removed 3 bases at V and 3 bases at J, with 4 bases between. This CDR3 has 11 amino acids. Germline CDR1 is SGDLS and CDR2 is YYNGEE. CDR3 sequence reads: CASSAGYEQYF. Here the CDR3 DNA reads TGTGCCAGCAGCGCAGGCTACGAGCAGTACTTC.

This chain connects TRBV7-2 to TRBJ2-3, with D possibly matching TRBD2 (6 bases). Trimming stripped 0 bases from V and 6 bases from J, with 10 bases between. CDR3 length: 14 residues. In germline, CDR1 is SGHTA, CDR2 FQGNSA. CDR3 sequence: CASSLALARDTQYF. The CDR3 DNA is TGTGCCAGCAGCTTAGCACTAGCCCGGGATACGCAGTATTTT. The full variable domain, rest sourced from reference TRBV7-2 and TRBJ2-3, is GAGVSQSPSNKVTEKGKDVELRCDPISGHTALYWYRQSLGQGLEFLIYFQGNSAPDKSGLPSDRFSAERTGGSVSTLTIQRTQQEDSAVYLCASSLALARDTQYFGPGTRLTVL.

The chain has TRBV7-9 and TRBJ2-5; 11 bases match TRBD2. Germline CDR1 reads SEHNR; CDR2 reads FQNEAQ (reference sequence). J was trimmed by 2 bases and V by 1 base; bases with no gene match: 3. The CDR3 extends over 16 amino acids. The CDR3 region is CASSLGTSGPQETQYF. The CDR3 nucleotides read TGTGCCAGCAGCTTAGGGACTAGCGGGCCACAAGAGACCCAGTACTTC.

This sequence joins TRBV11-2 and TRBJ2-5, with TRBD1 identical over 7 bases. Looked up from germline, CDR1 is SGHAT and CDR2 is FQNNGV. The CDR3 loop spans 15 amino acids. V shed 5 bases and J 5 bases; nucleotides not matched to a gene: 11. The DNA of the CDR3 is TGTGCCAGCAGCCGACAGGGTTTATTGGAGGAGACCCAGTACTTC. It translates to CASSRQGLLEETQYF.

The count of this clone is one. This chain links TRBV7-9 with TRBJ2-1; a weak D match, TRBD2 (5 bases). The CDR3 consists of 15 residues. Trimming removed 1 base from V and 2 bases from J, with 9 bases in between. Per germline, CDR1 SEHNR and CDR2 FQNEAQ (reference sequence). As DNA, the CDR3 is TGTGCCAGCAGCTTAGGGGGAGTAACCTACAATGAGCAGTTCTTC. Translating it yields CASSLGGVTYNEQFF.

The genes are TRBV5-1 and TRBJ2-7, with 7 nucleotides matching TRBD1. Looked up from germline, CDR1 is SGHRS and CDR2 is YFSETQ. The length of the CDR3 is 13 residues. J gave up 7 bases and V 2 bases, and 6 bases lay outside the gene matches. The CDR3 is CASSFGRGYEQYF. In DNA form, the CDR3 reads TGCGCCAGCAGCTTTGGCAGGGGGTATGAGCAGTACTTC.

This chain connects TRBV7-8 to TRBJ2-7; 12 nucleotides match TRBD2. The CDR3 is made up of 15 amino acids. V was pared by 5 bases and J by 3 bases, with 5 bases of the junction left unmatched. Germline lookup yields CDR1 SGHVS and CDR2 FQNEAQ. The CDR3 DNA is TGTGCCAGCAGCCCGAGACTAGCGGGAGACTACGAGCAGTACTTC. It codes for CASSPRLAGDYEQYF.

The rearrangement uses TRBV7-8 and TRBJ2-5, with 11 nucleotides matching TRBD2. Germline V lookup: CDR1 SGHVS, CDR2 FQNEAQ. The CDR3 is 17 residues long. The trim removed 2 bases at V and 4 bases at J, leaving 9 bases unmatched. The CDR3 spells CASSLKELAGAGETQYF. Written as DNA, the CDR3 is TGTGCCAGCAGCTTAAAGGAACTAGCGGGAGCCGGAGAGACCCAGTACTTC. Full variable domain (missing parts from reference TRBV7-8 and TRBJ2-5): GAGVSQSPRYKVAKRGQDVALRCDPISGHVSLFWYQQALGQGPEFLTYFQNEAQLDKSGLPSDRFFAERPEGSVSTLKIQRTQQEDSAVYLCASSLKELAGAGETQYFGPGTRLLVL.